The next 7 T cell receptor beta chains were all read from a single sample in a study of chemoradiotherapy in HPV16-positive cancers. Assay used: immunoSEQ multiplex PCR; TCRdb lists only in-frame clones, some missing. This sample yields approximately 9,400 clones, of which roughly 80% are seen a single time; around 8.5% belongs to the top ten. This material was acquired from a patient who underwent chemoradiotherapy. These TCRs come from a human donor with HPV-associated anogenital cancer.

The genes are TRBV30 and TRBJ2-5; 7 bases are shared with TRBD1. The J segment lost 5 bases and the V segment lost 1 base, leaving 4 bases of the junction unmatched. The CDR3 length is 13 residues. Germline V gene sequence: CDR1 GTSNPN, CDR2 SVGIG (reference sequence). The CDR3 DNA sequence: TGTGCCTGGAGTGGGGACAGCCGCGAGACCCAGTACTTC. Its translation is CAWSGDSRETQYF.

The table lists this clone with a count of one. V is TRBV29-1 and J is TRBJ2-5; weak D call: TRBD2 (6 bases). Trimming took off 1 base at V and 5 bases at J, with 20 bases between the two ends. The germline gives CDR1 SQVTM, CDR2 ANQGSEA. This CDR3 is 16 amino acids long. Here the CDR3 DNA reads TGCAGCGTTGAAGGGGGACTCGAGACCCCCGGGGAGACCCAGTACTTC. It yields the protein CSVEGGLETPGETQYF. The full variable domain, its missing parts supplied by reference TRBV29-1 and TRBJ2-5, is SAVISQKPSRDICQRGTSLTIQCQVDSQVTMMFWYRQQPGQSLTLIATANQGSEATYESGFVIDKFPISRPNLTFSTLTVSNMSPEDSSIYLCSVEGGLETPGETQYFGPGTRLLVL.

J is TRBJ1-2 and V is TRBV7-9, with D uncertain. Germline CDR1 is SEHNR and CDR2 is FQNEAQ (reference sequence). This CDR3 region has 15 residues. The ends were cut back, 5 bases at V and 6 bases at J, with 19 bases in the middle. The CDR3 region has the DNA TGTGCCAGCAGCCCTTACAACGGGGTTGAGAATGGCTACACCTTC. It is translated as CASSPYNGVENGYTF.

V and J are TRBV5-5 and TRBJ2-1, with 7 bases lining up with TRBD2. V shed 4 bases, J shed 1 base, and the junction held 8 bases outside the gene matches. The CDR3 is 16 residues long. Germline assignment: CDR1 SGHKS and CDR2 YYEKEE (reference sequence). CDR3 nucleotide sequence: TGTGCCAGCAGCCCCGGACTAGTCCTTTCCTACAATGAGCAGTTCTTC. Its protein product is CASSPGLVLSYNEQFF.

The CDR3 DNA reads TGTGCCAGCTCACAATCGGACCAAAAAGGGGGCTACACCTTC. Protein sequence: CASSQSDQKGGYTF. The chain carries TRBV18 and TRBJ1-2; D gene ambiguous. The CDR3 is made up of 14 amino acids. V dropped 4 bases and J dropped 8 bases, with 17 bases sitting between them. Germline V gene lookup returns CDR1 KGHSH and CDR2 LQKENI.

The V and J genes are TRBV30 and TRBJ2-5, with D possibly matching TRBD2 (6 bases). V lost 0 bases and J lost 6, with 17 bases in between. This CDR3 comprises 15 residues. Germline V gene lookup returns CDR1 GTSNPN and CDR2 SVGIG (reference sequence). DNA for the CDR3: TGTGCCTGGAGTGTCCTGGGGGGTGCGAAAAAGACCCAGTACTTC. Its translation: CAWSVLGGAKKTQYF. Together with reference TRBV30 and TRBJ2-5, the CDR3 gives the full variable domain: SQTIHQWPATLVQPVGSPLSLECTVEGTSNPNLYWYRQAAGRGLQLLFYSVGIGQISSEVPQNLSASRPQDRQFILSSKKLLLSDSGFYLCAWSVLGGAKKTQYFGPGTRLLVL.

The rearrangement joins TRBV6-5 to TRBJ2-7; 7 bases line up with TRBD2. Germline CDR1 is MNHEY and CDR2 is SVGAGI. The J segment lost 11 bases and the V segment lost 6 bases, leaving 13 bases of the junction unmatched. The length of the CDR3 is 13 residues. CDR3 coding DNA: TGTGCCAGCAGGTCCCGGGGGGTGCCGGAGGAGTACTTC. Its translation is CASRSRGVPEEYF.